This T cell receptor (beta chain) derives from a study of post-analysis software for immune sequencing data. Overall study: Disease courses included relapsing-remitting, secondary progressive and progressive-relapsing multiple sclerosis.

The germline gives CDR1 SGHAT, CDR2 FQDESV (reference sequence). This CDR3 is built from 16 residues. Deletions cut 5 bases from V and 2 bases from J, with 15 bases between. Study-level results: Under the F measure, samples that were prepared in one batch clustered strongly together. Compared with controls, patients had more of about 5 TRBV segments, including TRBV5-6, TRBV5-1 and TRBV20-1. Those with multiple sclerosis, the patient group, showed significantly lower normalized Chao1 diversity than controls.

TCR beta cDNA libraries had unique molecular identifiers. T cells numbering roughly 0.85 to 11 million gave rise to roughly 0.5 million cDNA molecules. MiXCR was run by TCRdb on the PCR reads, yielding one entry per CDR3 protein. In the table there are hundreds of thousands of distinct CDR3 sequences, less than 35% of which are singletons. Comments on this clonotype: Its specificity is not known.

The chain carries TRBV11-1 and TRBJ2-2; the D gene is possibly TRBD1 (5 bases). This TCR was sampled from a girl between 10 and 17 years old with multiple sclerosis. The specimen sequenced was blood. CDR3 sequence: CASSQPTGANTGELFF. CDR3 coding DNA: TGTGCCAGCAGCCAACCAACAGGTGCTAACACCGGGGAGCTGTTTTTT.